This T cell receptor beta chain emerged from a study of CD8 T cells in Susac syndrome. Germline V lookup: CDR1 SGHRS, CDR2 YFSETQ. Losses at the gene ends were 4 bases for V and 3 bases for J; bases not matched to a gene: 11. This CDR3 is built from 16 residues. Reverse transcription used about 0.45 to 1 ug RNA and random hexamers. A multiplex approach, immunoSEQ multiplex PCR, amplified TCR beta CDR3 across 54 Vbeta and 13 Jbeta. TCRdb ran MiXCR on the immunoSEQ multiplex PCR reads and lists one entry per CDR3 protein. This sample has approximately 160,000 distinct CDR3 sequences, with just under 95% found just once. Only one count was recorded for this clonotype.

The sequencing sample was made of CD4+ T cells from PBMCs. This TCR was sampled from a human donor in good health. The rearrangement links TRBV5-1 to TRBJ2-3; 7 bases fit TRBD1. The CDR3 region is CASSILTGSTTDTQYF. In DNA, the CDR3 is TGCGCCAGCAGCATTTTGACAGGGAGTACGACAGATACGCAGTATTTT.